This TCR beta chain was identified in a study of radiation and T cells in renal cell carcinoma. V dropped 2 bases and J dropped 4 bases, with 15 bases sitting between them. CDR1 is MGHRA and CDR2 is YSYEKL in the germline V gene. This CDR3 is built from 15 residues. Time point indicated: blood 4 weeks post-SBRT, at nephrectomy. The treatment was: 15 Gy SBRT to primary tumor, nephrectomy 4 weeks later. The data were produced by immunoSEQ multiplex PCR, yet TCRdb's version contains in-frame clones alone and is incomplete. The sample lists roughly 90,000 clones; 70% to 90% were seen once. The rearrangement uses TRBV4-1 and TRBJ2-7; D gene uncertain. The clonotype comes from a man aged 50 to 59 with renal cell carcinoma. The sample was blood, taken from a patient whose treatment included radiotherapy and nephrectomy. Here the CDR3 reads CASSQRAQPPYEQYF. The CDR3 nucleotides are TGCGCCAGCAGCCAACGGGCACAGCCTCCTTACGAGCAGTACTTC.